These 20 T cell receptor beta chains originate from one sample sequenced in a study of OX40 agonist ivuxolimab in advanced cancers. The repertoire was sequenced with immunoSEQ multiplex PCR; TCRdb's copy has only in-frame clones and lacks some. This sample has 40,000 to 55,000 clones; roughly nine tenths occur once, and the top ten carry roughly 6.7%. The starting material was CD4+ or CD8+ T cells sorted from blood, obtained in a trial of the OX40 agonist ivuxolimab. These receptors were taken from an adult with an advanced solid tumor such as melanoma, head and neck, liver or kidney cancer.

This clone appeared a few times. The chain employs TRBV18 and TRBJ1-5; 7 bases agree with TRBD1. The V segment lost 1 base and the J segment 4 bases; nucleotides outside the gene matches: 4. Germline lookup yields CDR1 KGHSH and CDR2 LQKENI. This CDR3 is 15 amino acids long. The CDR3 nucleotides are TGTGCCAGCTCACCACTCGGGACAGAGAATCAGCCCCAGCATTTT. Amino acid sequence: CASSPLGTENQPQHF.

The genes are TRBV12-5 and TRBJ1-3, with a tentative D call TRBD1 (5 bases). V lost 2 bases, J lost 2 bases, and 7 bases lay in between. Germline CDR1 and CDR2: LGHNT and FRNRAP. The CDR3 is made up of 14 amino acids. CDR3 DNA sequence: TGTGCTAGTGGTTTGCAGGGTCCTGGAAACACCATATATTTT. Its protein is CASGLQGPGNTIYF. Full variable domain (remainder filled in from reference TRBV12-5 and TRBJ1-3): DARVTQTPRHKVTEMGQEVTMRCQPILGHNTVFWYRQTMMQGLELLAYFRNRAPLDDSGMPKDRFSAEMPDATLATLKIQPSEPRDSAVYFCASGLQGPGNTIYFGEGSWLTVV.

The chain recombines TRBV5-5 with TRBJ1-5; 9 bases are shared with TRBD1. Germline V CDR1 and CDR2: SGHKS, YYEKEE (reference sequence). The CDR3 runs 17 residues. The V segment lost 6 bases and the J segment 0 bases; nucleotides outside the gene matches: 10. The CDR3 region is CASTAGTGSYSNQPQHF. CDR3 bases: TGTGCCAGCACCGCCGGGACAGGGTCGTATAGCAATCAGCCCCAGCATTTT.

The rearrangement links TRBV30 to TRBJ2-5; a weak D match, TRBD1 (6 bases). CDR3 length: 14 amino acids. Germline V gives CDR1 GTSNPN, CDR2 SVGIG (reference sequence). Trimming pared 3 bases from V and 7 bases from J, leaving 18 bases between. DNA for the CDR3: TGTGCCTGGAGCGACCTACAGGGTCGCCCGACCCAGTACTTC. This translates into CAWSDLQGRPTQYF. Full variable domain (remainder filled in from reference TRBV30 and TRBJ2-5): SQTIHQWPATLVQPVGSPLSLECTVEGTSNPNLYWYRQAAGRGLQLLFYSVGIGQISSEVPQNLSASRPQDRQFILSSKKLLLSDSGFYLCAWSDLQGRPTQYFGPGTRLLVL.

The chain combines TRBV30 with TRBJ2-2; D remains unclear. This CDR3 is built from 13 residues. CDR1 is GTSNPN and CDR2 is SVGIG in the germline V gene (reference sequence). V was clipped by 4 bases and J by 6 bases, with 12 bases between them. Here the CDR3 DNA reads TGTGCCTGGACAGGACGGCGAGCCGGGGAGCTGTTTTTT. This encodes CAWTGRRAGELFF.

The chain employs TRBV2 and TRBJ1-2, with D perhaps matching TRBD1 (5 bases). V dropped 11 bases and J dropped 5 bases, with 12 bases sitting between them. Germline V CDR1 and CDR2: SNHLY, FYNNEI. The CDR3 is 11 amino acids. Written as DNA, the CDR3 is TGTGCCCCCCGAGACAGTTATGGCTACACCTTC. It specifies CAPRDSYGYTF.

The chain joins TRBV27 to TRBJ2-2, with unresolved D. Trimming took 6 bases from V and 0 from J, leaving 11 bases between them. CDR3 length: 15 residues. CDR1 and CDR2 from the germline V gene are MNHEY and SMNVEV (reference sequence). CDR3 sequence (DNA): TGTGCCAGCAGCTTCAGGTCAGCGAACACCGGGGAGCTGTTTTTT. This codes for CASSFRSANTGELFF.

The V call is TRBV19, the J call TRBJ1-2; 8 bases fit TRBD1. Germline V CDR1 and CDR2: LNHDA, SQIVND (reference sequence). This CDR3 spans 11 amino acids. The trim removed 10 bases at V and 8 bases at J, leaving 6 bases unmatched. The CDR3 region is CATRRQGGYTF. The CDR3 bases are TGTGCCACCAGAAGACAGGGGGGCTACACCTTC.

The sample holds one count of this clone. The chain recombines TRBV29-1 with TRBJ2-5; 7 positions agree with TRBD1. The V gene's germline CDR1 is SQVTM and CDR2 ANQGSEA. Trimming cost V 0 bases and J 2 bases; bases outside gene matches: 6. The CDR3 spans 15 residues. The CDR3, as DNA: TGCAGCGTTGAAGATCGGGGCAGGGGGCAAGAGACCCAGTACTTC. It specifies CSVEDRGRGQETQYF. Full variable domain (rest looked up from reference TRBV29-1 and TRBJ2-5): SAVISQKPSRDICQRGTSLTIQCQVDSQVTMMFWYRQQPGQSLTLIATANQGSEATYESGFVIDKFPISRPNLTFSTLTVSNMSPEDSSIYLCSVEDRGRGQETQYFGPGTRLLVL.

The gene calls are TRBV7-6 and TRBJ1-5; TRBD1 is a possible D gene (6 bases). The CDR3 is 14 residues long. Germline CDR1 is SGHVS and CDR2 is FNYEAQ. V dropped 2 bases and J dropped 4 bases, with 9 bases sitting between them. CDR3 residues: CASSLPGENQPQHF. As DNA, the CDR3 is TGTGCCAGCAGCTTACCAGGGGAGAATCAGCCCCAGCATTTT.

The chain recombines TRBV2 with TRBJ1-1; D is undetermined. Trimming stripped 6 bases from V and 0 bases from J, with 20 bases between. Germline-derived CDR1 and CDR2 are SNHLY and FYNNEI. The CDR3 is made up of 17 amino acids. The CDR3 reads CASSRRASPALNTEAFF. CDR3 DNA sequence: TGTGCCAGCAGCCGCCGGGCCTCCCCCGCCTTGAACACTGAAGCTTTCTTT.

CDR3 protein: CASSIGTGWNTEAFF. CDR3 nucleotides: TGTGCCAGCAGCATTGGAACAGGGTGGAACACTGAAGCTTTCTTT. The chain carries TRBV9 and TRBJ1-1, with D tentatively TRBD1 (6 bases). The germline V gene encodes CDR1 SGDLS and CDR2 YYNGEE. V gave up 4 bases and J gave up 1 base, with 14 bases separating them. The CDR3 loop spans 15 amino acids. The whole variable domain, filled in from reference TRBV9 and TRBJ1-1, reads DSGVTQTPKHLITATGQRVTLRCSPRSGDLSVYWYQQSLDQGLQFLIQYYNGEERAKGNILERFSAQQFPDLHSELNLSSLELGDSALYFCASSIGTGWNTEAFFGQGTRLTVV.

The chain links TRBV6-6 to TRBJ1-5; D unclear. Germline V lookup: CDR1 MNHNY, CDR2 SVGAGI (reference sequence). V was cut by 4 bases and J by 5 bases, with 6 bases left in between. The CDR3 runs 12 residues. In nucleotides, the CDR3 is TGTGCCAGCAGTTTAAAGGATCAGCCCCAGCATTTT. This sequence encodes CASSLKDQPQHF.

This rearrangement joins TRBV6-1 to TRBJ2-3, with 8 bases aligning to TRBD1. The V segment lost 3 bases and the J segment 3 bases; nucleotides outside the gene matches: 8. Germline V CDR1 and CDR2: MNHNS, SASEGT. This CDR3 is 16 amino acids long. The CDR3 region has the DNA TGTGCCAGCAGTGAGCGGGCCAGGGGGCTAACAGATACGCAGTATTTT. Encoded protein: CASSERARGLTDTQYF.

This chain links TRBV5-1 with TRBJ1-3, with no clear D. The germline V gene has CDR1 SGHRS and CDR2 YFSETQ. Trimming removed 0 bases from V and 4 bases from J, with 14 bases in between. The CDR3 is 16 amino acids. The CDR3 here is CASSLEGAPGGNTIYF. The CDR3 DNA follows: TGCGCCAGCAGCTTGGAAGGAGCTCCGGGCGGAAACACCATATATTTT. The full variable domain, with the rest looked up from reference TRBV5-1 and TRBJ1-3, is KAGVTQTPRYLIKTRGQQVTLSCSPISGHRSVSWYQQTPGQGLQFLFEYFSETQRNKGNFPGRFSGRQFSNSRSEMNVSTLELGDSALYLCASSLEGAPGGNTIYFGEGSWLTVV.

The rearrangement uses TRBV10-3 and TRBJ2-7; D not resolved. Germline CDR1 reads ENHRY; CDR2 reads SYGVKD. Trimming shortened V by 3 bases and J by 0 bases, and 6 bases separated the two germline ends. This CDR3 comprises 13 residues. CDR3 in amino acids: CAISEVSSYEQYF. For the CDR3, the DNA is TGTGCCATCAGTGAAGTCAGCTCCTACGAGCAGTACTTC.

The chain combines TRBV6-1 with TRBJ1-2; D perhaps matches TRBD1 (5 bases). Trimming cost V 9 bases and J 2 bases, with 7 bases left between them. CDR3 length: 11 residues. CDR1 and CDR2 (germline): MNHNS, SASEGT. CDR3: CARQANYGYTF. CDR3 sequence (DNA): TGTGCCAGACAGGCCAACTATGGCTACACCTTC.

This chain joins TRBV27 and TRBJ1-5; no firm D call. With 6 bases removed from V and 0 bases from J, the gap between germline ends came to 15 bases. Looked up from germline, CDR1 is MNHEY and CDR2 is SMNVEV (reference sequence). The CDR3 is made up of 16 amino acids. CDR3 sequence (DNA): TGTGCCAGCAGGCCTTACAGAGAATATAGCAATCAGCCCCAGCATTTT. Residues: CASRPYREYSNQPQHF.

The V and J genes are TRBV2 and TRBJ1-3, with D possibly being TRBD1 (5 bases). The CDR3 is 15 amino acids. CDR1 SNHLY and CDR2 FYNNEI come from the germline V gene. The V and J ends lost 7 bases and 0 bases respectively, with 13 bases between them. CDR3 in amino acids: CASTQGPLSGNTIYF. DNA for the CDR3: TGTGCCAGCACCCAGGGCCCACTCTCTGGAAACACCATATATTTT.

CDR3 region: CAWSKPVTNEKLFF. DNA for the CDR3: TGTGCCTGGAGTAAGCCGGTAACTAATGAAAAACTGTTTTTT. The gene calls are TRBV30 and TRBJ1-4; D uncertain. The CDR3 spans 14 residues. Germline V gene sequence: CDR1 GTSNPN, CDR2 SVGIG (reference sequence). Trimming removed 2 bases from V and 1 base from J, with 8 bases in between.